Presented here are 14 T cell receptor beta chains from one specimen sequenced in a study of blood T cell repertoires in COVID-19. The protocol was immunoSEQ multiplex PCR, while the TCRdb copy is restricted to in-frame clones and leaves out a portion. The top ten clones hold about 2.5% of a sample with 210,000 or so clones, about 90% of them seen once. The sequencing sample was made of peripheral blood. The receptors come from a woman aged 60-75 years with acute or convalescent COVID-19.

V is TRBV5-4 and J is TRBJ2-7, with a weak D call TRBD1 (6 bases). The CDR3 loop spans 16 amino acids. V lost 2 bases and J lost 0, with 15 bases in between. Germline-derived CDR1 and CDR2 are SGHNT and YYREEE (reference sequence). CDR3: CASSFAGQRSSYEQYF. The CDR3 DNA sequence: TGTGCCAGCAGCTTCGCCGGACAGAGGAGCTCCTACGAGCAGTACTTC.

This clone was counted a few times. V and J are TRBV15 and TRBJ1-2, with D possibly matching TRBD1 (6 bases). CDR3 size: 13 residues. Germline CDR1 is LNHNV and CDR2 is YYDKDF (reference sequence). The V end lost 5 bases, the J end lost 5 bases, and 12 bases lay between the germline ends. The CDR3 is CATSPGRGYGYTF. In DNA form, the CDR3 reads TGTGCCACCAGCCCGGGGAGGGGGTATGGCTACACCTTC.

The chain carries TRBV6-5 and TRBJ2-2, with D perhaps TRBD1 (7 bases). V lost 5 bases, J lost 2 bases, and 12 bases lay in between. Germline V lookup: CDR1 MNHEY, CDR2 SVGAGI. The CDR3 has 15 residues. The CDR3 bases are TGTGCCAGCAGTAGGGGGGACAGAAACACCGGGGAGCTGTTTTTT. It specifies CASSRGDRNTGELFF.

This clone was seen more than once but under ten times. The V and J genes are TRBV3-1 (or the pseudogene TRBV3-2) and TRBJ2-1, with 10 bases lining up with TRBD2. The ends lost 4 bases at V and 10 bases at J; junction bases unmatched: 10. Germline loops: CDR1 LGHDT, CDR2 YNNKEL (reference sequence). The CDR3 has 15 amino acids. DNA of the CDR3: TGTGCCAGCAGCCCCAAAGGACTAGCGGCCGCGGAGCAGTTCTTC. This codes for CASSPKGLAAAEQFF.

The chain is built from TRBV27 and TRBJ2-7; possibly TRBD1 for D (6 bases). CDR1 is MNHEY, CDR2 SMNVEV, per germline (reference sequence). V was trimmed by 6 bases and J by 3 bases, leaving 12 bases between them. The CDR3 has 13 residues. The DNA of the CDR3 is TGTGCCAGCAGCCTACAGGGTTTCTACGAGCAGTACTTC. Residues: CASSLQGFYEQYF.

The V and J genes are TRBV19 and TRBJ2-7, with 7 nucleotides matching TRBD1. Trimming cost V 4 bases and J 8 bases; bases outside gene matches: 11. Germline CDR1 reads LNHDA; CDR2 reads SQIVND (reference sequence). This CDR3 region has 14 residues. The CDR3 region has the DNA TGTGCCAGTAGTACCCGGGACAGATGGGCGAAGCAGTACTTC. Its protein product is CASSTRDRWAKQYF.

V gene TRBV7-2 combines with J gene TRBJ2-1, with TRBD2 identical over 10 bases. Germline V gene data show CDR1 as SGHTA and CDR2 as FQGNSA. Trimming took 3 bases from V and 4 from J; bases not matched to a gene: 3. The CDR3 is 15 residues long. For the CDR3, the DNA is TGTGCCAGCAGCTTCACTAGCGGGGCGTACAATGAGCAGTTCTTC. This gives the protein CASSFTSGAYNEQFF.

The V and J genes are TRBV19 and TRBJ1-1; 8 bases line up with TRBD1. The V gene end was trimmed by 3 bases and the J gene end by 7 bases; junction bases not matched to a gene: 4. Germline V gene sequence: CDR1 LNHDA, CDR2 SQIVND (reference sequence). The CDR3 is 13 amino acids. The DNA of the CDR3 is TGTGCCAGTAGTATTGACAGGGGAGGTGAAGCTTTCTTT. Translating it yields CASSIDRGGEAFF.

The chain employs TRBV11-1 and TRBJ2-5; 8 nucleotides line up with TRBD1. This CDR3 region has 14 residues. Germline V gives CDR1 SGHAT, CDR2 FQDESV (reference sequence). Trimming took 5 bases from V and 4 from J; bases not matched to a gene: 6. CDR3: CASSQRTGRETQYF. The CDR3 region has the DNA TGTGCCAGCAGCCAAAGGACAGGGAGAGAGACCCAGTACTTC.

This chain joins TRBV19 and TRBJ1-3, with D hard to call. The CDR3 length is 15 residues. V lost 0 bases and J lost 1, with 7 bases in between. Germline V gene data show CDR1 as LNHDA and CDR2 as SQIVND (reference sequence). CDR3 sequence: CASSIEAGSGNTIYF. CDR3 nucleotides: TGTGCCAGTAGTATAGAAGCGGGGTCTGGAAACACCATATATTTT.

The J gene is TRBJ1-4, the V gene TRBV30; possible D gene TRBD1, 6 bases. Deletions cut 1 base from V and 8 bases from J, with 17 bases between. The CDR3 has 15 amino acids. Germline-derived CDR1 and CDR2 are GTSNPN and SVGIG (reference sequence). The CDR3 sequence is CAWSDWTVRGEKLFF. DNA for the CDR3: TGTGCCTGGAGTGATTGGACAGTGCGAGGGGAAAAACTGTTTTTT.

This clone showed up just a few times. The chain carries TRBV3-1 (or the pseudogene TRBV3-2) and TRBJ1-2, with a possible D match to TRBD1 (6 bases). Per germline, CDR1 LGHDT and CDR2 YNNKEL (reference sequence). Trimming removed 4 bases at V and 5 bases at J, with 14 bases between. The CDR3 runs to 14 residues. The CDR3 nucleotides read TGTGCCAGCAGCCTTGGGACATTTAAGTATGGCTACACCTTC. Protein product: CASSLGTFKYGYTF.

The chain combines TRBV3-1 (or the pseudogene TRBV3-2) with TRBJ2-3; possibly TRBD2 for D (6 bases). Germline assignment: CDR1 LGHDT and CDR2 YNNKEL (reference sequence). This CDR3 is built from 16 residues. The V end lost 4 bases, the J end lost 2 bases, and 16 bases lay between the germline ends. The CDR3 bases are TGTGCCAGCAGCCCAGGAGGAGGGGCATACACAGATACGCAGTATTTT. Protein: CASSPGGGAYTDTQYF.

The chain is built from TRBV7-3 and TRBJ1-1; the match to TRBD1 covers 8 bases. Germline V CDR1 and CDR2: SGHTA, FQGTGA. The CDR3 sequence is 15 residues long. With 1 base clipped from V and 5 bases from J, the junction kept 6 bases outside the gene matches. CDR3 in DNA: TGTGCCAGCAGCTTAATGGCAGGGGGCCGGACTGAAGCTTTCTTT. It encodes CASSLMAGGRTEAFF.